This paragraph reports one T cell receptor (beta chain). The antigen is unknown. The data were taken from a study of T cell responses to AZD1222 COVID-19 vaccine. Overall study results and limits: The repertoires were collected only after the peak T cell response.

Pooled together were second doses at about 4 or about 12 weeks. V lost 4 bases and J lost 1; bases outside the gene matches: 1. The CDR3 has 15 amino acids. Germline CDR1 reads SEHNR; CDR2 reads FQNEAQ (reference sequence). Data came from immunoSEQ multiplex PCR; TCRdb stores just in-frame clones and leaves some out. The sample lists some 74,000 clones; roughly 87% were seen once. The gene calls are TRBV7-9 and TRBJ2-1, with 10 bases matching TRBD1. This specimen consisted of peripheral blood, obtained 28 days after the second AZD1222 dose. The sequence came from an adult who received the AZD1222 COVID-19 vaccine. The CDR3 nucleotides are TGTGCCAGCAGCTCGGGACAGGGGTCCTACAATGAGCAGTTCTTC. Protein sequence: CASSSGQGSYNEQFF. Variable domain in full (rest from reference TRBV7-9 and TRBJ2-1): DTGVSQNPRHKITKRGQNVTFRCDPISEHNRLYWYRQTLGQGPEFLTYFQNEAQLEKSRLLSDRFSAERPKGSFSTLEIQRTEQGDSAMYLCASSSGQGSYNEQFFGPGTRLTVL.